These 16 T cell receptor beta chains came from one sample sequenced in a study of blood T cell repertoires in COVID-19. Data came from immunoSEQ multiplex PCR; TCRdb stores just in-frame clones and leaves some out. The sample has 70,000 to 80,000 clones, about 89% seen once; the top ten hold 13%. Sequencing was carried out using peripheral blood. These TCRs come from a woman aged 55-75 years with acute or convalescent COVID-19.

The V call is TRBV15, the J call TRBJ2-1, with D possibly being TRBD1 (8 bases). V dropped 6 bases and J dropped 5 bases, with 20 bases sitting between them. CDR3 length: 16 residues. Germline values: CDR1 LNHNV, CDR2 YYDKDF (reference sequence). CDR3: CATRGTGGVSDNEQFF. The CDR3 region has the DNA TGTGCCACCAGGGGTACAGGGGGGGTGTCGGACAATGAGCAGTTCTTC.

A few counts support this clone. A junction end diverges from the germline sequence, so it may reflect a read error. This sequence joins TRBV5-6 and TRBJ1-2, with a tentative D call TRBD1 (5 bases). This CDR3 spans 11 amino acids. Germline V gene lookup returns CDR1 SGHDT and CDR2 YYEEEE. The CDR3 bases are TGTGCCAGCAGCTTGGGAGACAGTTACGACTTC. Translation gives CASSLGDSYDF.

The genes are TRBV5-1 and TRBJ1-4; 8 nucleotides align to TRBD1. Germline trimming cut 4 bases from V and 7 bases from J; bases unmatched to any gene: 9. The CDR3 length is 15 residues. From germline, CDR1 is SGHRS and CDR2 YFSETQ. The CDR3 loop reads CASSLRTGGSEKLFF. The CDR3 bases are TGCGCCAGCAGCCTACGAACAGGGGGAAGTGAAAAACTGTTTTTT.

This chain connects TRBV5-1 to TRBJ1-3, with 9 bases identical to TRBD1. V was pared by 5 bases and J by 2 bases, with 11 bases of the junction left unmatched. In germline, CDR1 is SGHRS, CDR2 YFSETQ. The length of the CDR3 is 17 residues. CDR3 sequence: CASRLRDRDFPGNTIYF. The DNA for the CDR3 is TGCGCCAGCAGACTGAGGGACAGGGATTTCCCTGGAAACACCATATATTTT.

V gene TRBV5-4 combines with J gene TRBJ1-2, with D perhaps TRBD1 (5 bases). The CDR3 is made up of 13 amino acids. V lost 4 bases and J lost 8, with 15 bases in between. Per the germline V gene, CDR1 is SGHNT and CDR2 is YYREEE (reference sequence). Here the CDR3 reads CASSPTGGTGYTF. CDR3 DNA sequence: TGTGCCAGCAGCCCAACGGGGGGTACGGGCTACACCTTC.

The chain uses TRBV5-1 and TRBJ1-4, with 7 bases that match TRBD1. The CDR3 spans 16 residues. Germline V gives CDR1 SGHRS, CDR2 YFSETQ. J lost 7 bases, V lost 1 base, and 10 bases had no gene match. The CDR3 reads CASSLSPDRVTEKLFF. The CDR3 bases are TGCGCCAGCAGCTTGAGCCCCGACAGGGTAACTGAAAAACTGTTTTTT.

The chain links TRBV6-5 to TRBJ2-5; no firm D call. Trimming took 7 bases from V and 7 from J, leaving 13 bases between them. Germline V gene lookup returns CDR1 MNHEY and CDR2 SVGAGI. The CDR3 length is 12 residues. The CDR3 DNA reads TGTGCCAGCACAGACGTCAGCGTGACCCAGTACTTC. It yields the protein CASTDVSVTQYF.

This clone was recorded a few times. The chain combines TRBV5-4 with TRBJ2-5; D may be TRBD1 (5 bases). V was trimmed by 0 bases and J by 0 bases, leaving 9 bases between them. The CDR3 is 15 amino acids. The germline V gene has CDR1 SGHNT and CDR2 YYREEE (reference sequence). As DNA, the CDR3 is TGTGCCAGCAGCTTGGTGACAGATTACCAAGAGACCCAGTACTTC. It specifies CASSLVTDYQETQYF.

J is TRBJ2-1 and V is TRBV19; 11 positions match TRBD2. The CDR3 consists of 13 residues. With 10 bases clipped from V and 7 bases from J, the junction kept 6 bases outside the gene matches. Germline V lookup: CDR1 LNHDA, CDR2 SQIVND (reference sequence). CDR3: CATRTSGPNEQFF. The CDR3 DNA follows: TGTGCCACCCGGACTAGCGGGCCAAATGAGCAGTTCTTC.

The V gene is TRBV7-9, the J gene TRBJ2-1; TRBD2 aligns across 11 bases. From germline, CDR1 is SEHNR and CDR2 FQNEAQ (reference sequence). With 3 bases clipped from V and 8 bases from J, the junction kept 6 bases outside the gene matches. The CDR3 loop spans 15 amino acids. The CDR3 spells CASSFLAGGGDEQFF. In DNA, the CDR3 is TGTGCCAGCAGCTTTCTAGCGGGGGGAGGTGATGAGCAGTTCTTC.

The rearrangement uses TRBV6-4 and TRBJ2-3; tentatively, D is TRBD2 (5 bases). CDR3 length equals 14 residues. The V end lost 6 bases, the J end lost 8 bases, and 18 bases lay between the germline ends. The germline V gene has CDR1 MRHNA and CDR2 SNTAGT. The CDR3 sequence: CASSTFEGSSTQYF. The CDR3 coding sequence is TGTGCCAGCAGCACCTTCGAGGGCTCGAGTACGCAGTATTTT.

The chain is built from TRBV5-1 and TRBJ2-3; D may be TRBD2 (6 bases). CDR1 is SGHRS, CDR2 YFSETQ, per germline. The CDR3 is 17 amino acids. V was shortened by 4 bases and J by 4 bases, with 22 bases between the two germline ends. CDR3 region: CASSRGETSGRADTQYF. CDR3 bases: TGCGCCAGCAGCCGAGGAGAGACTAGTGGAAGGGCAGATACGCAGTATTTT.

V and J are TRBV14 and TRBJ1-1; the match to TRBD1 covers 8 bases. The CDR3 length is 12 residues. The V and J ends lost 3 bases and 10 bases, in that order; junction bases with no gene match: 4. The V gene's germline CDR1 is SGHDN and CDR2 FVKESK. CDR3 sequence reads: CASSQRTGLAFF. Here the CDR3 DNA reads TGTGCCAGCAGCCAGAGGACAGGGCTAGCTTTCTTT.

V and J are TRBV14 and TRBJ2-7; TRBD2 matches at 8 bases. Germline V CDR1 and CDR2: SGHDN, FVKESK. The V and J ends lost 8 bases and 3 bases, in that order; junction bases with no gene match: 15. This CDR3 is 16 amino acids long. The CDR3 region is CASSRRGGAEYYEQYF. DNA of the CDR3: TGTGCCAGCTCCCGCCGGGGGGGCGCAGAGTACTACGAGCAGTACTTC.

The genes are TRBV10-3 and TRBJ2-3, with TRBD1 matching 10 bases. The length of the CDR3 is 14 residues. V was pared by 8 bases and J by 0 bases, with 2 bases of the junction left unmatched. Germline CDR1 and CDR2: ENHRY and SYGVKD. CDR3 region: CAIGTGESTDTQYF. The CDR3 region has the DNA TGTGCCATCGGGACAGGGGAAAGCACAGATACGCAGTATTTT.

The rearrangement uses TRBV7-9 and TRBJ1-1; D remains unclear. This CDR3 has 12 amino acids. From germline, CDR1 is SEHNR and CDR2 FQNEAQ (reference sequence). V lost 8 bases and J lost 4, with 11 bases in between. CDR3 sequence (DNA): TGTGCCAGCGGGTTTTCGGGCACTGAAGCTTTCTTT. It translates to CASGFSGTEAFF. The complete variable domain, with remaining parts taken from reference TRBV7-9 and TRBJ1-1, reads DTGVSQNPRHKITKRGQNVTFRCDPISEHNRLYWYRQTLGQGPEFLTYFQNEAQLEKSRLLSDRFSAERPKGSFSTLEIQRTEQGDSAMYLCASGFSGTEAFFGQGTRLTVV.